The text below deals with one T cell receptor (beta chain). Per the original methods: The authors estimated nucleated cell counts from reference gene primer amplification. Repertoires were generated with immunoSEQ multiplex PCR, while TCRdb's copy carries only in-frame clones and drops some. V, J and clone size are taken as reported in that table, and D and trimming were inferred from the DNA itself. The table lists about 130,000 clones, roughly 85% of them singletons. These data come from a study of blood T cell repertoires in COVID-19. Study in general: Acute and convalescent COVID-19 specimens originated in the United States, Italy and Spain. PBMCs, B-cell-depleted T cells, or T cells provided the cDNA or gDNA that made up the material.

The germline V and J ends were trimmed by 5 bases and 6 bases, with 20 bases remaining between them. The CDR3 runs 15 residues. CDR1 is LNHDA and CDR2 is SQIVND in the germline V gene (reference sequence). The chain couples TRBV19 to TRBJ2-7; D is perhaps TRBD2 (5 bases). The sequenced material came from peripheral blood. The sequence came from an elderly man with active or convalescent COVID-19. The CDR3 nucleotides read TGTGCCAGTAGTCCCCCCTCAACTAGATTTGCCGAGCAGTACTTC. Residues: CASSPPSTRFAEQYF.